This T cell receptor (beta chain) was sequenced during a study of low-dose radiotherapy and immunotherapy resistance in tumors. Per germline, CDR1 SGHTA and CDR2 FQGNSA. This CDR3 contains 13 residues. V dropped 5 bases and J dropped 4 bases, with 12 bases sitting between them. The time point here: after trial treatment. Treatment denoted: LDRT plus nivolumab, ipilimumab, low-dose cyclophosphamide and aspirin (RACIN trial). Patients qualified if they had advanced solid tumors that lacked tumor-infiltrating lymphocytes. It was with a constant-region primer and a V-primer adapter that TCRs were amplified over roughly 19 PCR cycles. TCRdb reprocessed the reads via MiXCR and lists one record per CDR3 protein. The sample holds some 52,000 distinct CDR3 sequences; roughly 31% are singletons and the top ten take roughly 8.2%.

The sequencing used PBMCs, collected after low-dose radiotherapy plus immunotherapy. The TCR was taken from a male donor with rectosigmoid adenocarcinoma. This rearrangement joins TRBV7-2 to TRBJ2-7; no reliable D call. The CDR3 spells CASSPQSGYEQYF. Written as DNA, the CDR3 is TGTGCCAGCAGCCCTCAGTCTGGGTACGAGCAGTACTTC. Combining the CDR3 with reference TRBV7-2 and TRBJ2-7 gives the whole variable domain GAGVSQSPSNKVTEKGKDVELRCDPISGHTALYWYRQSLGQGLEFLIYFQGNSAPDKSGLPSDRFSAERTGGSVSTLTIQRTQQEDSAVYLCASSPQSGYEQYFGPGTRLTVT.